Each of the 9 T cell receptor beta chains below was sequenced from the same sample in a study of regulatory T cells in long-lasting Graves disease. Library construction for TCR beta used iRepertoire HTBI primers and Arm-PCR of CDR3 regions. In TCRdb, the multiplex PCR reads were re-called with MiXCR into one record per CDR3 protein. The sample lists over 450,000 distinct CDR3 sequences, roughly a fifth seen once, with approximately 6.4% in the top ten. Indicated time point: persistent/refractory GD, antithyroid drugs over 5 years with positive TRAb. Generation of the TCR library employed RNA extracted from PBMCs. Sequencing was performed on peripheral blood mononuclear cells (PBMCs), taken when the disease was refractory, from a patient treated with antithyroid drugs. Receptor source: a female donor with Graves disease.

This clonotype was counted many times. CDR3 coding DNA: TGTGCCAGCAGTTACTCGGACAGGGGCTATGGCTACACCTTC. Amino acids: CASSYSDRGYGYTF. The genes are TRBV6-5 and TRBJ1-2; 9 bases fit TRBD1. The CDR3 has 14 amino acids. Germline V gene sequence: CDR1 MNHEY, CDR2 SVGAGI. The ends lost 0 bases at V and 4 bases at J; junction bases unmatched: 0.

The chain employs TRBV7-6 and TRBJ2-7; the D is unclear. Germline lookup yields CDR1 SGHVS and CDR2 FNYEAQ. V was trimmed by 2 bases and J by 7 bases, leaving 15 bases between them. The CDR3 consists of 14 residues. Written as DNA, the CDR3 is TGTGCCAGCAGCTTACAAGCTGGGCAAGGGGAGCAGTACTTC. Its translation: CASSLQAGQGEQYF.

The table lists this clonotype with a few counts. The chain is built from TRBV7-6 and TRBJ2-7, with 9 bases aligning to TRBD1. From germline, CDR1 is SGHVS and CDR2 FNYEAQ. J was trimmed by 4 bases and V by 5 bases; bases with no gene match: 3. The CDR3 spans 13 residues. In DNA, the CDR3 is TGTGCCAGCAGCCCGACAGGGGGTTACGAGCAGTACTTC. Its protein is CASSPTGGYEQYF.

The V and J genes are TRBV7-2 and TRBJ2-2; 9 bases align to TRBD2. Germline assignment: CDR1 SGHTA and CDR2 FQGNSA. The ends lost 4 bases at V and 6 bases at J; junction bases unmatched: 6. The CDR3 loop spans 15 amino acids. CDR3 coding DNA: TGTGCCAGCAGCTCGCGGACTAGCGCGGCCGGGGAGCTGTTTTTT. As protein: CASSSRTSAAGELFF.

This clonotype was counted many times. The chain joins TRBV24-1 to TRBJ1-1; D is ambiguous. Germline V gene lookup returns CDR1 KGHDR and CDR2 SFDVKD. V lost 6 bases and J lost 1, with 14 bases in between. The length of the CDR3 is 15 residues. The CDR3 protein is CATSNGVEGNTEAFF. CDR3 DNA sequence: TGTGCCACCAGTAACGGGGTGGAGGGGAACACTGAAGCTTTCTTT.

The table lists this clonotype with many counts. The rearrangement joins TRBV27 to TRBJ1-2, with 8 bases that match TRBD1. Germline assignment: CDR1 MNHEY and CDR2 SMNVEV (reference sequence). V lost 3 bases, J lost 3 bases, and 9 bases stayed unmatched. The CDR3 extends over 16 amino acids. The CDR3 bases are TGTGCCAGCAGTTTCGCCCAAACAGGGGGTTACTATGGCTACACCTTC. This translates into CASSFAQTGGYYGYTF.

This clonotype has more than one count but fewer than ten. The J gene is TRBJ2-3, the V gene TRBV28; 15 nucleotides agree with TRBD2. This CDR3 has 18 amino acids. The V and J ends lost 4 bases and 6 bases, in that order; junction bases with no gene match: 11. Germline values: CDR1 MDHEN, CDR2 SYDVKM. CDR3 region: CASSSSGLAGGPLDTQYF. CDR3 DNA: TGTGCCAGCAGTTCGTCGGGACTAGCGGGAGGCCCCCTTGATACGCAGTATTTT.

This clonotype was seen many times. This sequence joins TRBV7-2 and TRBJ1-1, with D uncertain. With 5 bases removed from V and 3 bases from J, the gap between germline ends came to 13 bases. Germline V gene data show CDR1 as SGHTA and CDR2 as FQGNSA. The CDR3 is 14 amino acids. The CDR3 DNA reads TGTGCCAGCAGCCCTTATCGGGCCGACACTGAAGCTTTCTTT. Translating gives CASSPYRADTEAFF.

Ten or more counts support this clonotype. At one end the junction does not follow the germline gene, possibly because of a read error. The rearrangement joins TRBV7-7 to TRBJ2-2; 8 bases agree with TRBD1. This CDR3 region has 16 residues. In germline, CDR1 is SSHAT, CDR2 FNYEAQ (reference sequence). CDR3 nucleotides: TGTGCTAGCAGCGAAGGGGACAGGTCGGTCACCGGGGAGCTGTTTTTT. Protein: CASSEGDRSVTGELFF. The full variable domain, rest sourced from reference TRBV7-7 and TRBJ2-2, is GAGVSQSPRYKVTKRGQDVTLRCDPISSHATLYWYQQALGQGPEFLTYFNYEAQPDKSGLPSDRFSAERPEGSISTLTIQRTEQRDSAMYRCASSEGDRSVTGELFFGEGSRLTVL.